Listed below are T cell receptor beta chains from one sample, sequenced in a study of blood T cell repertoires in COVID-19. Measured with immunoSEQ multiplex PCR; TCRdb has only the in-frame clones, and not every one. Here the sample spans around 200,000 clones, 85% being singletons. The sequenced sample was PBMCs or T cells enriched from blood (not recorded which). All receptors derive from a man aged 35 to 55 who had recovered from COVID-19. Each CDR3 is given with its conserved first and last residue. The D gene is left open where the match is weak. Part of the rows lack a size; the others show once, few, many or a class for expanded clones.

V: TRBV5-4; J: TRBJ2-7; size: -; D: -; DNA: TGTGCCAGCAGCTTGGCCTGGCCGCACTACGAGCAGTACTTC; CDR3: CASSLAWPHYEQYF
V: TRBV2; J: TRBJ2-7; size: -; D: TRBD2; DNA: TGTGCCAGCAGTGCCGCAGCGGGAGGGCCAGTATCCGGCGAGCAGTACTTC; CDR3: CASSAAAGGPVSGEQYF
V: TRBV7-9; J: TRBJ2-1; size: once; D: TRBD1; DNA: TGTGCCACCGGGACAGGGAGTGAGCAGTTCTTC; CDR3: CATGTGSEQFF
V: TRBV28; J: TRBJ1-2; size: -; D: -; DNA: TGTGCCAGCAGTTCCCATCGGGGGGGGCACCTCCCTAACTATGGCTACACCTTC; CDR3: CASSSHRGGHLPNYGYTF
V: TRBV7-9; J: TRBJ2-5; size: -; D: -; DNA: TGTGCCAGCAGCTTAGATTCCAATCAGGAGACCCAGTACTTC; CDR3: CASSLDSNQETQYF
V: TRBV19; J: TRBJ1-5; size: -; D: TRBD1; DNA: TGTGCCAGTACGGGCTCGACAGGGCTGTATCAGCCCCAGCATTTT; CDR3: CASTGSTGLYQPQHF
V: TRBV7-2; J: TRBJ1-2; size: -; D: TRBD1; DNA: TGTGCCAGCAGCCCGAGTACGGGACAGGGAGGTGGCTACACCTTC; CDR3: CASSPSTGQGGGYTF
V: TRBV27; J: TRBJ2-2; size: -; D: -; DNA: TGTGCCAGCAGTTTATATATGGGGGAGCTGTTTTTT; CDR3: CASSLYMGELFF
V: TRBV7-6; J: TRBJ2-5; size: -; D: TRBD2; DNA: TGTGCCAGCAGCTTAGGAGGGACTAAGACCCAGTACTTC; CDR3: CASSLGGTKTQYF
V: TRBV11-3; J: TRBJ2-7; size: -; D: TRBD1; DNA: TGTGCCAGCAGCTCAGGGGGCGGAAACTACGAGCAGTACTTC; CDR3: CASSSGGGNYEQYF
V: TRBV24-1; J: TRBJ2-3; size: once; D: -; DNA: TGTGCCACCAGTGATTGGACAGCCCCAGATACGCAGTATTTT; CDR3: CATSDWTAPDTQYF
V: TRBV5-1; J: TRBJ1-1; size: -; D: -; DNA: TGCGCCAGCAGCTTGCCGGCAGGGCGTGGGGACACTGAAGCTTTCTTT; CDR3: CASSLPAGRGDTEAFF
V: TRBV7-9; J: TRBJ2-7; size: many; D: TRBD1; DNA: TGTGCCAGCAGCTTAAGTGGGACAGGGTACTACGAGCAGTACTTC; CDR3: CASSLSGTGYYEQYF